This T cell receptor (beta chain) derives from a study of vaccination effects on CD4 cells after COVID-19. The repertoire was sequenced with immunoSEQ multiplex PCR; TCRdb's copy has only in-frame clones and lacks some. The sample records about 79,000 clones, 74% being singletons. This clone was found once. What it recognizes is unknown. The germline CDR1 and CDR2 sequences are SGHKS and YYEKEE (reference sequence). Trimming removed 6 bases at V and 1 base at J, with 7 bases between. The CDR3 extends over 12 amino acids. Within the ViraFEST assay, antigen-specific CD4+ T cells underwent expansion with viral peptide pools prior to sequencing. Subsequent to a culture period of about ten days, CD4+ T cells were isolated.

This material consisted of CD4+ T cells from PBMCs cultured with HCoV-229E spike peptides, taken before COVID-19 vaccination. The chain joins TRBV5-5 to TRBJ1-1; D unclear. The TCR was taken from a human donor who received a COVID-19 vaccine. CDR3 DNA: TGTGCCAGCACCCCAGCGAACACTGAAGCTTTCTTT. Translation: CASTPANTEAFF.